This paragraph covers one T cell receptor (beta chain) sequence. V dropped 6 bases and J dropped 5 bases, with 8 bases sitting between them. The germline CDR1 and CDR2 sequences are SGHRS and YFSETQ. CDR3 length: 12 amino acids. Sequencing was performed with immunoSEQ multiplex PCR; in TCRdb, only in-frame clones are kept and a portion is missing. The table has 250,000 to 300,000 clones, more than 75% seen once. These data originate in a study of blood T cell repertoires in COVID-19. Study background: Donors of Cohort 3 who recovered were those that had two negative PCRs, clearance, or symptom resolution. T cells, B-cell-depleted T cells, or PBMCs supplied cDNA or gDNA.

Those enrolled, adults aged roughly 18 to 89 years, came from some 23 US areas. Allocation to cohorts depended on clinical history reported by the participants. The source material was PBMCs or T cells enriched from blood (not recorded which). The chain is built from TRBV5-1 and TRBJ1-4; D perhaps matches TRBD1 (6 bases). The receptor was derived from a woman aged 55-75 years in a cohort exposed to, infected with or recovered from COVID-19 (not recorded which). The CDR3 region is CASKGENEKLFF. In nucleotides, the CDR3 is TGCGCCAGCAAGGGGGAGAATGAAAAACTGTTTTTT.